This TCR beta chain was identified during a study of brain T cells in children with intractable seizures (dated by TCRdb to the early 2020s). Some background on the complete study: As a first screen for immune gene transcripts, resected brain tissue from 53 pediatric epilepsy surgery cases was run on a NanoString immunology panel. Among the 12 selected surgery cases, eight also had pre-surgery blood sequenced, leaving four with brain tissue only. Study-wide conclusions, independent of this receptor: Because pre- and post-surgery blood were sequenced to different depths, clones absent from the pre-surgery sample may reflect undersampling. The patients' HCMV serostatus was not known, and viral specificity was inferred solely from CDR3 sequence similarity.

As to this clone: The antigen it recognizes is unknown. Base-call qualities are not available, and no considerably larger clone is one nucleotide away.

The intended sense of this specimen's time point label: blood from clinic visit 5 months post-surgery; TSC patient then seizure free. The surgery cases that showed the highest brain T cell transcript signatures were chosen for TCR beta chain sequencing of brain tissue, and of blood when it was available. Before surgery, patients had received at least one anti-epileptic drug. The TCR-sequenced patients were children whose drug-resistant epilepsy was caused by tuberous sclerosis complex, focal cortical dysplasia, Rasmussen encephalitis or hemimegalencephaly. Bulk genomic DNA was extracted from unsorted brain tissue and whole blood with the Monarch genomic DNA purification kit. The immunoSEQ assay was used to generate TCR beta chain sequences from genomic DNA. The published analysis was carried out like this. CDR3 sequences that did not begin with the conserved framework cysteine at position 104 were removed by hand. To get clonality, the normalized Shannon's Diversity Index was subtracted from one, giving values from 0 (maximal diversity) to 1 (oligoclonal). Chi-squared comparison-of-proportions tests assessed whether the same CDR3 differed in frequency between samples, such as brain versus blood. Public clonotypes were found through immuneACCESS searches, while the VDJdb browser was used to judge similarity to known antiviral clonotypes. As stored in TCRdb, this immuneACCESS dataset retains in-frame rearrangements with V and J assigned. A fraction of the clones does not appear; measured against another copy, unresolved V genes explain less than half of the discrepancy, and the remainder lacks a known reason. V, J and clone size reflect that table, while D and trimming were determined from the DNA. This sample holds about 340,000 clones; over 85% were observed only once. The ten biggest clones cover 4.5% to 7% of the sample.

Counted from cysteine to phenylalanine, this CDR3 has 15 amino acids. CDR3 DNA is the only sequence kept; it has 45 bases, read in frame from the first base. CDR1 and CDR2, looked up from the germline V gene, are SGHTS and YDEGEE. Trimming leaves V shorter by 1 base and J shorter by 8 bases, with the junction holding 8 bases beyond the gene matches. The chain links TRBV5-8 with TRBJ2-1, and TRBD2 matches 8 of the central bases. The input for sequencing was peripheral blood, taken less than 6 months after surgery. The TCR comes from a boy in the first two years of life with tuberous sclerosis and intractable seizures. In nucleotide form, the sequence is TGTGCCAGCAGCTTGACGAGCGGGGGAGTCTATGAGCAGTTCTTC. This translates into CASSLTSGGVYEQFF.